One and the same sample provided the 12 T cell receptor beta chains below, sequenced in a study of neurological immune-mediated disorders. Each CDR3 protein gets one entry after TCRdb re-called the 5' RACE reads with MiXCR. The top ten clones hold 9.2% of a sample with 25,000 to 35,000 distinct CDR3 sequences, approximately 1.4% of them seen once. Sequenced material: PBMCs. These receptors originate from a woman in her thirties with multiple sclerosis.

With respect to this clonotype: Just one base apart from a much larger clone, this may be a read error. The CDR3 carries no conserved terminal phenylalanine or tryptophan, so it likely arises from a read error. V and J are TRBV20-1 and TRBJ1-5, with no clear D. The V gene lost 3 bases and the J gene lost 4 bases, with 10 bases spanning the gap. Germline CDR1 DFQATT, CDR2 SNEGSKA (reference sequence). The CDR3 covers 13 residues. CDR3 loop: CSARTGPNQPQHC. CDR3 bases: TGCAGTGCTAGGACTGGGCCGAATCAGCCCCAGCATTGT.

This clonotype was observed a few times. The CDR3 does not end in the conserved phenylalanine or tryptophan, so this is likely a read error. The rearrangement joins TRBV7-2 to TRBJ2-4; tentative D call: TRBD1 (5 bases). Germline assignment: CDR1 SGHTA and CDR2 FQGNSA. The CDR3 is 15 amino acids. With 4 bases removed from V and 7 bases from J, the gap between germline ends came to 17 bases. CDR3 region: CASSSGARGRNIQYN. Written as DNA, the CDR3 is TGTGCCAGCAGCTCTGGGGCGCGTGGCAGGAACATTCAGTACAAC.

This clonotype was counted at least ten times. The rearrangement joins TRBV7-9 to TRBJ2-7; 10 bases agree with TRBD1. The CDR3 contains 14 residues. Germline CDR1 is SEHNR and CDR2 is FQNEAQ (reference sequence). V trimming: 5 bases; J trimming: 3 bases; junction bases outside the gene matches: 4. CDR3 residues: CASSHRDRGYEQYF. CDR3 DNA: TGTGCCAGCAGCCACCGGGACAGGGGCTACGAGCAGTACTTC.

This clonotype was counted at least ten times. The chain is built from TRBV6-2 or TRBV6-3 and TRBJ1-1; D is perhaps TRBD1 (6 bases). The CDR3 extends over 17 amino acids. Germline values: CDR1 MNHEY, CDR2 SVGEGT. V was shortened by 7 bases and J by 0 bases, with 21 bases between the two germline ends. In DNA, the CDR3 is TGTGCCAGCACTAGCGATGGACAGTGGGTAATGAACACTGAAGCTTTCTTT. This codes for CASTSDGQWVMNTEAFF.

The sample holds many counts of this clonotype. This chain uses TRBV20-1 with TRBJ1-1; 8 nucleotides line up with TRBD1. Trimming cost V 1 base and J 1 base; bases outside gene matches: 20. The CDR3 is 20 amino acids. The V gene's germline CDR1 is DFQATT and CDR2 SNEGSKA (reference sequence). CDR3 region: CSARGRMTGAKILRNTEAFF. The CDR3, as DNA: TGCAGTGCTAGAGGACGTATGACAGGGGCCAAGATTTTACGGAACACTGAAGCTTTCTTT.

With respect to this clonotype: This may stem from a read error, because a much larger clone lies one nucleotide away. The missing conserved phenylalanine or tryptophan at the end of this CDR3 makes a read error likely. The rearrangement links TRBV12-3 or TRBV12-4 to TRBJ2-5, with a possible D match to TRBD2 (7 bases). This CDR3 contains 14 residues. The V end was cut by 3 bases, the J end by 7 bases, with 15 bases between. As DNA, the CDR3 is TGTGCCAGCAGTTTGCAAGGGGGGGAGGGGACCCAGTACTGC. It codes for CASSLQGGEGTQYC.

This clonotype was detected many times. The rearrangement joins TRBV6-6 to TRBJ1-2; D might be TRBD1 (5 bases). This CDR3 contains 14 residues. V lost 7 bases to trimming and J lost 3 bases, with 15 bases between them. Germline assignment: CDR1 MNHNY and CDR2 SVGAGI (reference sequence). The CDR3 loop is CASTQTTDYYGYTF. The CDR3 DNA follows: TGTGCCAGCACCCAAACGACAGATTACTATGGCTACACCTTC.

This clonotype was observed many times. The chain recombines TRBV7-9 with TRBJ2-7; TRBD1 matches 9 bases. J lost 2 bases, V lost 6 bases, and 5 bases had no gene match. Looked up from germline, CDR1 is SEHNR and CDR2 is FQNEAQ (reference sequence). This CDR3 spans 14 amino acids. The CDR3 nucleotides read TGTGCCAGCAGTTTGGGGACAGGGACCTACGAGCAGTACTTC. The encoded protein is CASSLGTGTYEQYF.

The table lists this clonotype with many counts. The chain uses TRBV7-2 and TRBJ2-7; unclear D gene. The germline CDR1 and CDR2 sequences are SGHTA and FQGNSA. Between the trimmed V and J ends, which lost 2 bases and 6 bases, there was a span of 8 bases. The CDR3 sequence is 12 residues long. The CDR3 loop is CASSLLGFEQYF. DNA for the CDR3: TGTGCCAGCAGCTTATTGGGGTTCGAGCAGTACTTC.

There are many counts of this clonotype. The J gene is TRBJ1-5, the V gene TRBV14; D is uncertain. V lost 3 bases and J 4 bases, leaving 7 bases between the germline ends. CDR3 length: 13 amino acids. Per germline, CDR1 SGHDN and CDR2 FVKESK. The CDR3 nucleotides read TGTGCCAGCAGCCAGAAGGGAAATCAGCCCCAGCATTTT. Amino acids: CASSQKGNQPQHF.

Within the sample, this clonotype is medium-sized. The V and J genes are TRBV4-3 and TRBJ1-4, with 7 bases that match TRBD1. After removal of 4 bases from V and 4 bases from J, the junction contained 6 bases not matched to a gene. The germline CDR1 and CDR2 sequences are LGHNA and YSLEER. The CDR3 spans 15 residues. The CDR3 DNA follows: TGCGCCAGCAGCCCCCGGGACAGCCGTAATGAAAAACTGTTTTTT. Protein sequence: CASSPRDSRNEKLFF.

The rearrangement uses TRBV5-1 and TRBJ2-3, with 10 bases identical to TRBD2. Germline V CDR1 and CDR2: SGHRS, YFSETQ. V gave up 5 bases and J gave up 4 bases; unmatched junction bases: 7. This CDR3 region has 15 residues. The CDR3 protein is CASRLGLAMADTQYF. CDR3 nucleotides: TGCGCCAGCAGACTGGGACTAGCGATGGCAGATACGCAGTATTTT.